Listed below are T cell receptor beta chains from one sample, sequenced in a study of OX40 agonist ivuxolimab in advanced cancers. Generated by immunoSEQ multiplex PCR, the TCRdb table keeps only in-frame clones and is missing some. The sample lists tens of thousands of clones; roughly 81% were seen once. The sequences come from CD4+ or CD8+ T cells sorted from blood, collected in a trial of the OX40 agonist ivuxolimab. The receptors were gathered from an adult with an advanced solid tumor such as melanoma, head and neck, liver or kidney cancer. Both conserved end residues are part of each CDR3. D genes are given only for firm matches. Rows give clone size only sometimes, using once, few, many, or a class for an expanded clone.

13	-	-	TRBJ2-2	TRBV5-1	CASSLTATGELFF	TGCGCCAGCAGCTTGACAGCTACCGGGGAGCTGTTTTTT
16	TRBD2	-	TRBJ2-5	TRBV11-3	CASSLGGTSGQETQYF	TGTGCCAGCAGCTTAGGGGGGACTAGCGGACAAGAGACCCAGTACTTC
16	-	-	TRBJ2-2	TRBV4-1	CASSQVGRRNTGELFF	TGCGCCAGCAGCCAAGTAGGTAGGAGGAACACCGGGGAGCTGTTTTTT
15	-	-	TRBJ2-1	TRBV5-8	CASSTDGQVLNEQFF	TGTGCCAGCAGCACAGATGGGCAGGTACTAAATGAGCAGTTCTTC
14	-	few	TRBJ1-6	TRBV7-3	CASSSTTPNSPLHF	TGTGCCAGCAGCTCAACGACTCCCAATTCACCCCTCCACTTT
20	-	-	TRBJ1-6	TRBV6-1	CASSAPIRGGLRSYNSPLHF	TGTGCCAGCAGTGCTCCGATAAGGGGAGGCCTCCGCTCCTATAATTCACCCCTCCACTTT
12	TRBD1	-	TRBJ1-5	TRBV19	CATGQADQPQHF	TGTGCCACTGGACAGGCTGATCAGCCCCAGCATTTT
17	TRBD2	-	TRBJ2-1	TRBV19	CASSGSSGRRSYNEQFF	TGTGCCAGTAGTGGTTCTAGCGGGAGGCGCTCCTACAATGAGCAGTTCTTC
15	-	-	TRBJ2-1	TRBV6-5	CASRRTTRDYNEQFF	TGTGCCAGCAGGCGGACTACGAGGGATTACAATGAGCAGTTCTTC
15	TRBD2	-	TRBJ2-3	TRBV6-1	CASRMTSGPTDTQYF	TGTGCCAGCAGGATGACTAGCGGTCCCACAGATACGCAGTATTTT
15	-	-	TRBJ2-3	TRBV4-1	CASSPGTLLTDTQYF	TGCGCCAGCAGCCCGGGGACTTTACTCACAGATACGCAGTATTTT
14	TRBD2	-	TRBJ2-1	TRBV7-2	CASSLDGRANEQFF	TGTGCCAGCAGCTTAGACGGGAGGGCCAATGAGCAGTTCTTC
13	TRBD1	-	TRBJ2-7	TRBV5-4	CASSGTESYEQYF	TGTGCCAGCAGCGGGACAGAATCCTACGAGCAGTACTTC
13	-	-	TRBJ2-7	TRBV5-1	CASSGDPSGEQYF	TGCGCCAGCAGCGGGGACCCCAGTGGGGAGCAGTACTTC
14	-	-	TRBJ2-7	TRBV5-1	CASSRADQTYEQYF	TGCGCCAGCAGCCGGGCGGACCAAACCTACGAGCAGTACTTC
14	-	-	TRBJ2-1	TRBV28	CASSYGRAHNEQFF	TGTGCCAGCAGCTATGGACGGGCCCACAATGAGCAGTTCTTC